This entry lists 21 T cell receptor beta chains sequenced from one sample in a study of CD8 T cells in ankylosing spondylitis (dated by TCRdb to 2015 to 2018). Receptor amplification or capture employed 5' RACE. Reads for this sample came from an Illumina HiSeq 2500. The raw public data were reprocessed by TCRdb itself: fastp quality trimming at Q25, MiXCR clonotype calling, in-frame beta chains only. Rows with one shared CDR3 protein collapse into an entry with the most common genes and DNA. Within this sample are 200,000 to 250,000 distinct CDR3 sequences, with under 12% of them counted one time only. In total, the top ten clones hold over 20% of the sample. The sample consisted of blood, either unsorted or a sorted T cell fraction (not recorded which). These receptor sequences come from a male donor with ankylosing spondylitis or in good health (not recorded which).

The rearrangement uses TRBV20-1 and TRBJ1-1, with a weak D call TRBD1 (5 bases). Germline V gene lookup returns CDR1 DFQATT and CDR2 SNEGSKA (reference sequence). The CDR3 extends over 14 amino acids. V shed 5 bases and J shed 3 bases, with 16 bases lying between them. CDR3 residues: CSADFRGRDTEAFF. The CDR3 coding sequence is TGCAGTGCTGATTTCCGGGGCAGAGACACTGAAGCTTTCTTT.

The CDR3 loop reads CASRIPGAAGSPLHF. In DNA, the CDR3 is TGTGCCAGTAGGATCCCCGGTGCCGCAGGTTCACCCCTCCACTTT. The rearrangement uses TRBV19 and TRBJ1-6; unclear D gene. Germline V CDR1 and CDR2: LNHDA, SQIVND (reference sequence). Trimming left V 6 bases short and J 9 bases short, with 18 bases between. CDR3 size: 15 residues.

This clonotype showed up many times. The chain employs TRBV29-1 and TRBJ2-3; no firm D call. The CDR3 loop spans 11 amino acids. CDR1 is SQVTM, CDR2 ANQGSEA, per germline. V lost 4 bases and J lost 4, with 6 bases in between. The CDR3 sequence is CSVARSDTQYF. The DNA of the CDR3 is TGCAGCGTTGCCCGGTCAGATACGCAGTATTTT.

This clonotype was picked up many times. This chain links TRBV12-3 or TRBV12-4 with TRBJ1-1; possibly TRBD1 for D (6 bases). V was shortened by 5 bases and J by 0 bases, with 16 bases between the two germline ends. The length of the CDR3 is 16 residues. CDR3 in DNA: TGTGCCAGCAGTCCGCCCCCCAGGGGCATGAACACTGAAGCTTTCTTT. Its protein product is CASSPPPRGMNTEAFF.

This clonotype appeared many times. V is TRBV3-1 and J is TRBJ2-7; 10 bases line up with TRBD2. The V and J ends lost 6 bases and 4 bases, in that order; junction bases with no gene match: 6. CDR1 LGHDT and CDR2 YNNKEL come from the germline V gene (reference sequence). The CDR3 covers 14 residues. CDR3 amino acids: CASRSGGARYEQYF. CDR3 sequence (DNA): TGTGCCAGCAGGAGCGGGGGGGCCCGGTACGAGCAGTACTTC.

A few counts support this clonotype. The chain employs TRBV9 and TRBJ2-1; D remains unclear. Germline CDR1 reads SGDLS; CDR2 reads YYNGEE. The length of the CDR3 is 13 residues. Trimming cost V 4 bases and J 8 bases, with 13 bases left between them. The CDR3 DNA follows: TGTGCCAGCAGCTCCTCAAGGGAAGATGAGCAGTTCTTC. Its translation is CASSSSREDEQFF.

This clonotype has ten or more counts. This sequence joins TRBV11-2 and TRBJ2-3, with D maybe TRBD2 (6 bases). From germline, CDR1 is SGHAT and CDR2 FQNNGV. V was trimmed by 5 bases and J by 5 bases, leaving 11 bases between them. The CDR3 length is 13 residues. The CDR3 spells CASSTGLLDTQYF. CDR3 bases: TGTGCCAGCAGCACGGGACTTTTAGATACGCAGTATTTT.

This clonotype was counted many times. The chain combines TRBV2 with TRBJ1-1; no definite D call. The germline V and J ends were trimmed by 2 bases and 1 base, with 8 bases remaining between them. This CDR3 is 14 amino acids long. Germline V gene sequence: CDR1 SNHLY, CDR2 FYNNEI. CDR3 region: CASSERVGNTEAFF. CDR3 in DNA: TGTGCCAGCAGTGAACGTGTTGGGAACACTGAAGCTTTCTTT.

This clonotype was recorded many times. The chain carries TRBV5-1 and TRBJ2-1; unclear D gene. CDR3 size: 14 residues. V was shortened by 3 bases and J by 0 bases, with 7 bases between the two germline ends. Germline CDR1 SGHRS, CDR2 YFSETQ. The CDR3 DNA reads as TGCGCCAGCAGCTCTGATCCCTCCTACAATGAGCAGTTCTTC. It encodes CASSSDPSYNEQFF.

Many counts were recorded for this clonotype. As DNA, the CDR3 is TGTGCCAGCTCACGGAGCCTAGCGGTCAACTACTACGAGCAGTACTTC. Amino acids: CASSRSLAVNYYEQYF. This sequence joins TRBV18 and TRBJ2-7; 7 bases map to TRBD2. Germline assignment: CDR1 KGHSH and CDR2 LQKENI. Trimming at V came to 4 bases and at J to 3 bases, leaving 12 bases not matched to a gene. The CDR3 has 16 amino acids.

This clonotype turned up a few times. This chain uses TRBV28 with TRBJ1-2, with D unresolved. The germline CDR1 and CDR2 sequences are MDHEN and SYDVKM. The CDR3 runs 14 residues. The germline V and J ends were trimmed by 7 bases and 4 bases, with 16 bases remaining between them. The CDR3 DNA reads as TGTGCCAGCAACAGCCTTGACGGTATCTATGGCTACACCTTC. It yields the protein CASNSLDGIYGYTF.

This clonotype was seen at least ten times. V and J are TRBV6-2 or TRBV6-3 and TRBJ1-5, with no clear D. CDR1 is MNHEY, CDR2 SVGEGT, per germline. V was pared by 6 bases and J by 5 bases, with 8 bases between. This CDR3 has 12 amino acids. CDR3 sequence: CASRYRDQPQHF. DNA of the CDR3: TGTGCCAGCAGATATCGAGATCAGCCCCAGCATTTT.

The chain recombines TRBV7-2 with TRBJ2-7, with D possibly TRBD1 on 5 matching bases. The CDR3 has 14 amino acids. CDR1 is SGHTA, CDR2 FQGNSA, per germline. Deletions cut 11 bases from V and 7 bases from J, with 24 bases between. Written as DNA, the CDR3 is TGTGCCGGCGCTCTGGGGCCGCCCCCAAGAGAGCAGTACTTC. Amino acids: CAGALGPPPREQYF.

This clonotype was recorded at least ten times. This chain links TRBV27 with TRBJ2-7, with TRBD1 identical over 9 bases. The CDR3 runs to 15 residues. V lost 0 bases and J lost 6; bases outside the gene matches: 6. Germline V gene sequence: CDR1 MNHEY, CDR2 SMNVEV (reference sequence). The CDR3 spells CASSLSGQGSLEQYF. In nucleotides, the CDR3 is TGTGCCAGCAGTTTATCGGGACAGGGATCCCTCGAGCAGTACTTC.

This clonotype showed up many times. This chain connects TRBV2 to TRBJ2-1, with 13 bases matching TRBD2. The CDR3 loop spans 16 amino acids. V gave up 4 bases and J gave up 5 bases; unmatched junction bases: 5. Germline CDR1 SNHLY, CDR2 FYNNEI. The CDR3 spells CASSVTSGGVHNEQFF. The DNA of the CDR3 is TGTGCCAGCAGTGTAACTAGCGGGGGGGTTCACAATGAGCAGTTCTTC.

The CDR3 sequence is CASSLPGRSTGELFF. The CDR3 DNA follows: TGTGCCAGCAGCTTGCCCGGGCGGAGCACCGGGGAGCTGTTTTTT. The V call is TRBV5-6, the J call TRBJ2-2; the D is unclear. The V gene lost 1 base and the J gene lost 4 bases, with 11 bases spanning the gap. There are 15 residues in the CDR3. Looked up from germline, CDR1 is SGHDT and CDR2 is YYEEEE.

This clonotype was observed at least ten times. One junction end does not reproduce the germline sequence, and a read error may be involved. The chain links TRBV5-1 to TRBJ2-3; 8 nucleotides match TRBD1. The CDR3 consists of 14 residues. Germline assignment: CDR1 SGHRS and CDR2 YFSETQ. In DNA form, the CDR3 reads TGTGCCAGCAGCTTGAGACAGGGGTCAGATACGCAGTATTTT. It yields the protein CASSLRQGSDTQYF.

This clonotype was seen repeatedly, ten times or more. The gene calls are TRBV12-3 or TRBV12-4 and TRBJ1-2, with D perhaps matching TRBD1 (6 bases). The CDR3 totals 16 residues. The ends were cut back, 5 bases at V and 7 bases at J, with 23 bases in the middle. The CDR3 sequence: CASSLGGSGVVGGYTF. DNA of the CDR3: TGTGCCAGCAGTCTAGGGGGATCGGGGGTTGTAGGTGGCTACACCTTC.

This clonotype was found many times. The chain links TRBV20-1 to TRBJ2-1; D remains unclear. This CDR3 is built from 15 residues. Looked up from germline, CDR1 is DFQATT and CDR2 is SNEGSKA (reference sequence). The V and J ends lost 6 bases and 0 bases respectively, with 15 bases between them. CDR3 nucleotide sequence: TGCAGTGCCGGATCCCCCGGATTCTCCTACAATGAGCAGTTCTTC. Amino acid sequence: CSAGSPGFSYNEQFF.

A remark on this clonotype: This could be a read error, since a much larger clone is one nucleotide away. The CDR3 bases are TGTGCCAGCAGCTACGGGGTTACAGCATCAGATAGCAATCAGCCCCAGCATTTT. Translation gives CASSYGVTASDSNQPQHF. This chain uses TRBV12-3 or TRBV12-4 with TRBJ1-5; no clear D gene. V was clipped by 6 bases and J by 0 bases, with 21 bases between them. The CDR3 contains 18 residues.

V is TRBV20-1 and J is TRBJ1-2, with D tentatively TRBD1 (6 bases). The CDR3 has 13 residues. Germline CDR1 is DFQATT and CDR2 is SNEGSKA (reference sequence). Deletions cut 6 bases from V and 8 bases from J, with 19 bases between. The DNA of the CDR3 is TGCAGTGCCGGGCAGGGGATCGAGGGCGGCTACACCTTC. Translated: CSAGQGIEGGYTF.